This T cell receptor (beta chain) stems from a study of cytomegalovirus exposure and HLA in healthy donors. Primers included in the PCR were 60 Vbeta and 13 Jbeta primers. Method: immunoSEQ multiplex PCR; TCRdb's copy keeps in-frame clones and lacks some. The sample consists of around 110,000 clones, about four fifths of them appearing once. The CDR3 spans 12 residues. The J segment lost 8 bases and the V segment lost 3 bases, leaving 3 bases of the junction unmatched. Germline CDR1 and CDR2: LNHDA and SQIVND (reference sequence). The origin of this receptor is a man aged 25-45 years in good health and CMV-seropositive. What was sequenced was PBMCs. This chain links TRBV19 with TRBJ1-2, with TRBD1 identical over 7 bases. CDR3 nucleotide sequence: TGTGCCAGTAGTATCGACAGGGACGGCTACACCTTC. Its translation is CASSIDRDGYTF.